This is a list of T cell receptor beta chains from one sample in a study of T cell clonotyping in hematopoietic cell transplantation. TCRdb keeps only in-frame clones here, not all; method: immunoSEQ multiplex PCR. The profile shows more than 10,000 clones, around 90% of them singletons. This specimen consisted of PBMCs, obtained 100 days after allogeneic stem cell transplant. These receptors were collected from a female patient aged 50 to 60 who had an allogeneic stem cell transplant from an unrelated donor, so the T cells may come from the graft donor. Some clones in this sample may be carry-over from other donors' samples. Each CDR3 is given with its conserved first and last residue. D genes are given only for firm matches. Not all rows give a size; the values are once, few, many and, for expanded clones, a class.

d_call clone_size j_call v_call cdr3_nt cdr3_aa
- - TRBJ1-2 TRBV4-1 TGCGCCAGCAGCCAAGTATCCGCGGGAGATGGCTACACCTTC CASSQVSAGDGYTF
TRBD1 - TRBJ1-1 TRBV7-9 TGTGCCAGCAGCTTGGGACAGGGGGCTAGGAACACTGAAGCTTTCTTT CASSLGQGARNTEAFF
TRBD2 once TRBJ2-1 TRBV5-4 TGTGCCAGCAGCACGACTAGCGGGTACAATGAGCAGTTCTTC CASSTTSGYNEQFF
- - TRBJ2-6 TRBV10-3 TGTGCCATCAGTGATACAAACCCTTCTGGGGCCAACGTCCTGACTTTC CAISDTNPSGANVLTF
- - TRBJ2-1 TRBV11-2 TGTGCCAGCAGCCAAGGGCCCAGGTCCCGCTCCTACAATGAGCAGTTCTTC CASSQGPRSRSYNEQFF
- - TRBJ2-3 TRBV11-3 TGTGCCAGCAGCTTAGGGACTACAGATACGCAGTATTTT CASSLGTTDTQYF
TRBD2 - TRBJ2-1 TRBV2 TGTGCCAGCAGTGAATGGCTAGCGGGAGCGGTTGAGCAGTTCTTC CASSEWLAGAVEQFF
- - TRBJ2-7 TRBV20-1 TGCAGTGCTGACAGCTCCTACGAGCAGTACTTC CSADSSYEQYF
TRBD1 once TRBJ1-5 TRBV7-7 TGTGCCAGCAGCTTAGCTCCGGGACAGGGGAATCAGCCCCAGCATTTT CASSLAPGQGNQPQHF
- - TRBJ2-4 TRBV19 TGTGCCAGTAGTGAAGGGAGCCTAGCCAAAAACATTCAGTACTTC CASSEGSLAKNIQYF
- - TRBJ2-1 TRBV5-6 TGTGCCAGCAGCTTAGACAGCTACAATGAGCAGTTCTTC CASSLDSYNEQFF
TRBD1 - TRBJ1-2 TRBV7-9 TGTGCCAGCAGCTCGGAGCGGGACAGGGGGCTTGGCTACACCTTC CASSSERDRGLGYTF
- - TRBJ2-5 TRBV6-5 TGTGCCACCACAGACAGGATAGAGACCCAGTACTTC CATTDRIETQYF
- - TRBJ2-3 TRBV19 TGTGCCAGTAGTATAACCGGGTTATCAGATACGCAGTATTTT CASSITGLSDTQYF
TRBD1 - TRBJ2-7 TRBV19 TGTGCCAGTAGAGGGGACAGATCCTACGAGCAGTACTTC CASRGDRSYEQYF
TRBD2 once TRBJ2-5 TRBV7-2 TGTGCCAGCAGCTTACCGGCGGGAGGGCAGGAGACCCAGTACTTC CASSLPAGGQETQYF
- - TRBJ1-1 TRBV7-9 TGTGCCAGCAGCTGGGCGGGGACGAACACTGAAGCTTTCTTT CASSWAGTNTEAFF
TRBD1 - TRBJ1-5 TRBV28 TGTGCCACTATAATCCGGGACAGGGAGGGTCAGCCCCAGCATTTT CATIIRDREGQPQHF
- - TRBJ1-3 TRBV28 TGTGCCAGCATCCGAGCGGGCTCTGGAAACACCATATATTTT CASIRAGSGNTIYF
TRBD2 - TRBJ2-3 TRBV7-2 TGTGCCAGCAGCCTGAGACTAGCGAATAGACTCACAGATACGCAGTATTTT CASSLRLANRLTDTQYF
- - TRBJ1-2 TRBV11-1 TGTGCCAGCAGCCCACTCAGGGGAGGTGGCTACACCTTC CASSPLRGGGYTF
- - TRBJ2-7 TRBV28 TGTGCCAGCAGTTCAGGGTTTGGCGTAAGCTACGAGCAGTACTTC CASSSGFGVSYEQYF
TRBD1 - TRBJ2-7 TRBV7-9 TGTGCCAGCAGCTTCGGACAGGGCTTCCTCGGTGGCGAGCAGTACTTC CASSFGQGFLGGEQYF
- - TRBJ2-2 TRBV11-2 TGTGCCAGCAGCTCCGGGGGAGCGGGCCCGAACACCGGGGAGCTGTTTTTT CASSSGGAGPNTGELFF
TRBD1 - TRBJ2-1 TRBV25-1 TGTGCCAGCAGTGAACCCAGTAGGGGACAGGGGAATGAGCAGTTCTTC CASSEPSRGQGNEQFF
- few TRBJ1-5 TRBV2 TGTGCCAGCAGTGAATGGGGAAATCCCAATCAGCCCCAGCATTTT CASSEWGNPNQPQHF
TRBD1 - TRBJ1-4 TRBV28 TGTGCCAGCAGTGAGGACAGGGGGCGTGAAAAACTGTTTTTT CASSEDRGREKLFF
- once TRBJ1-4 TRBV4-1 TGCGCCAGCAGCCAAGATAGTATGGGGGCAGGGCTCGATGAAAAACTGTTTTTT CASSQDSMGAGLDEKLFF
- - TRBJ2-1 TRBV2 TGTGCCAGCAGGAAGGTCGGGAGCTCCTACAATGAGCAGTTCTTC CASRKVGSSYNEQFF
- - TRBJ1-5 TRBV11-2 TGTGCCAGCAGCTTAGTACCTCGTCAGCCCCAGCATTTT CASSLVPRQPQHF
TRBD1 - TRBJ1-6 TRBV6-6 TGTGCCAGCAGCAGGGACAGTAATTCACCCCTCCACTTT CASSRDSNSPLHF
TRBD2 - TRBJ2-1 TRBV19 TGTGCCAGTGAGACTAGCGGGAGGGCCAATGAGCAGTTCTTC CASETSGRANEQFF
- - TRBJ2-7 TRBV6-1 TGTGCCAGCAGAGAACTGCACCTTACTTACTACGAGCAGTACTTC CASRELHLTYYEQYF
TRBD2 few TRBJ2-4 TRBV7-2 TGTGCCAGCAGCTTAGGGTCTAGCGGGAGAATTCAGTACTTC CASSLGSSGRIQYF
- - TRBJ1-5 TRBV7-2 TGTGCCAGCAGCGTATGGGACTCTAGCAATCAGCCCCAGCATTTT CASSVWDSSNQPQHF
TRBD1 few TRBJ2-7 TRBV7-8 TGTGCCAGCAGCGTCAGGGGGAGCGTGAACGAGCAGTACTTC CASSVRGSVNEQYF
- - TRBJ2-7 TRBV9 TGTGCCAGCAGCAATCAGGGTTACGAGCAGTACTTC CASSNQGYEQYF
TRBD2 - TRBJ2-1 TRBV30 TGTGCCTGCCCACTGAATAGCGGGAGTTGGTACAATGAGCAGTTCTTC CACPLNSGSWYNEQFF
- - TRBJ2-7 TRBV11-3 TGTGCCAGCAGCTTAGTCTCCGGGAGTAACGAGCAGTACTTC CASSLVSGSNEQYF
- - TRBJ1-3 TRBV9 TGTGCCAGCAGCCCCCATCCGATGTCTGGAAACACCATATATTTT CASSPHPMSGNTIYF
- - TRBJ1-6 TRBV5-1 TGCGCCAGCAGCCCGGAGGGCTCCTATAATTCACCCCTCCACTTT CASSPEGSYNSPLHF
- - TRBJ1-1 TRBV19 TGTGCCAGTAGTATCTTCGGAGGGGAAGCTTTCTTT CASSIFGGEAFF
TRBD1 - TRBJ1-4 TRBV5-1 TGCGCCAGCAGCGTAGGACAGGGAGGGAATGAAAAACTGTTTTTT CASSVGQGGNEKLFF
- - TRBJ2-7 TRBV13 TGTGCCAGCAGCCTTTTTACCGAGCAGTACTTC CASSLFTEQYF
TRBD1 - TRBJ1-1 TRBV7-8 TGTGCCAGCAGCTTAACCCCAGGGGGGAGAGGTGGCACTGAAGCTTTCTTT CASSLTPGGRGGTEAFF
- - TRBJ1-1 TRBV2 TGTGCCAGCAGCTACAGATTGAACACTGAAGCTTTCTTT CASSYRLNTEAFF
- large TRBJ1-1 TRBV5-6 TGTGCCAGCAGCCCTACTAATGACAGACTAGAAGCTTTCTTT CASSPTNDRLEAFF
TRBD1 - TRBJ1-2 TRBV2 TGTGCCAGCAGATTTACAGGGGGAGTTAACTATGGCTACACCTTC CASRFTGGVNYGYTF
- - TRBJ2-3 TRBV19 TGTGCCAGTAGTATTCTTGTTAGCACAGATACGCAGTATTTT CASSILVSTDTQYF
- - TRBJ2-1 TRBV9 TGTGCCAGCAGCGTTATGGACAGACCGACCAATGAGCAGTTCTTC CASSVMDRPTNEQFF
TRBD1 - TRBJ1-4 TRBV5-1 TGCGCCAGCAGCCCCGGGACAGGGAATGAAAAACTGTTTTTT CASSPGTGNEKLFF
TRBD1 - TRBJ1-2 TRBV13 TGTGCCAGCAGCCACGGGACAGGCAACTATGGCTACACCTTC CASSHGTGNYGYTF
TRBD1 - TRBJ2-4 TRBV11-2 TGTGCCAGCAGCTTGGACAGGGGCTACATTCAGTACTTC CASSLDRGYIQYF
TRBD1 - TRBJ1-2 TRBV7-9 TGTGCCAGCAGCTTAGATCTGGTAGGGGGCGACTATGGCTACACCTTC CASSLDLVGGDYGYTF
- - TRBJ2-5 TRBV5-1 TGCGCCAGCAGCTGGGGGGACGCGTCTCTTGTGACCCAGTACTTC CASSWGDASLVTQYF
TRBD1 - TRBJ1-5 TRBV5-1 TGCGCCAGCAGCCCAGGGGGGTATAGCAATCAGCCCCAGCATTTT CASSPGGYSNQPQHF
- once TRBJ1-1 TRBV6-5 TGTGCCAGCAGTTCATCGGCAGCACAACTGAACACTGAAGCTTTCTTT CASSSSAAQLNTEAFF
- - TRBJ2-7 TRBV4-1 TGCGCCAGCAGCCAAGGGTTTAGCGGTGCCTCCTACGAGCAGTACTTC CASSQGFSGASYEQYF
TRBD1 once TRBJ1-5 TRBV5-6 TGTGCCAGCAGCTTGCGCGGGACAGGGAATCAGCCCCAGCATTTT CASSLRGTGNQPQHF